The rows below give T cell receptor beta chains drawn from one sample of a study of follicular helper T cells after annual influenza vaccination. The protocol was immunoSEQ multiplex PCR, while the TCRdb copy is restricted to in-frame clones and leaves out a portion. The sample consists of a few thousand clones, approximately 80% of them appearing once. The material sequenced was CXCR5+ CD38- circulating T follicular helper cells from blood, taken on the day of influenza vaccination. The receptors were gathered from an adult who received the influenza vaccine. Each CDR3 is given with its conserved first and last residue. D genes are given only for firm matches. Rows give clone size only sometimes, using once, few, many, or a class for an expanded clone.

j_call v_call d_call clone_size cdr3_aa cdr3_nt
TRBJ2-1 TRBV11-2 - - CASSLGPSSYNEQFF TGTGCCAGCAGCTTAGGACCTAGCTCCTACAATGAGCAGTTCTTC
TRBJ2-2 TRBV14 - - CASSQVGQVITGELFF TGTGCCAGCAGCCAAGTTGGGCAGGTGATCACCGGGGAGCTGTTTTTT
TRBJ1-2 TRBV28 - - CASSFGAFNYGYTF TGTGCCAGCAGTTTTGGGGCCTTCAACTATGGCTACACCTTC
TRBJ2-7 TRBV9 TRBD1 - CASSVSDRVSEQYF TGTGCCAGCAGCGTATCGGACAGGGTATCCGAGCAGTACTTC
TRBJ2-1 TRBV19 - once CASREGRFVDEQFF TGTGCCAGTAGGGAGGGAAGGTTCGTCGATGAGCAGTTCTTC
TRBJ2-2 TRBV21-1 - - CASSKPGQINTGELFF TGTGCCAGCAGCAAGCCGGGACAGATAAACACCGGGGAGCTGTTTTTT
TRBJ2-3 TRBV19 TRBD1 - CASTDRGQNTQYF TGTGCCAGTACGGACAGGGGGCAAAATACGCAGTATTTT
TRBJ1-1 TRBV25-1 - - CASSEQGTTEAFF TGTGCCAGCAGTGAACAGGGGACCACTGAAGCTTTCTTT
TRBJ2-3 TRBV15 - - CATSMGAGSPIDTQYF TGTGCCACCAGCATGGGAGCAGGGAGTCCAATCGATACGCAGTATTTT
TRBJ2-5 TRBV5-1 TRBD2 - CASSLGLAGGRETQYF TGCGCCAGCAGCCTTGGACTAGCGGGGGGCCGGGAGACCCAGTACTTC
TRBJ1-6 TRBV6-5 TRBD1 few CASSWTGGDSPLHF TGTGCCAGCAGTTGGACAGGGGGCGATTCACCCCTCCACTTT
TRBJ1-2 TRBV2 - few CASDASGRFGYTF TGTGCCAGCGATGCGTCGGGGAGGTTTGGCTACACCTTC
TRBJ1-2 TRBV18 - - CASSRGEDYGYTF TGTGCCAGCTCAAGGGGGGAAGACTATGGCTACACCTTC
TRBJ1-1 TRBV19 - - CATVAAVHNTEAFF TGTGCCACCGTGGCGGCAGTCCATAACACTGAAGCTTTCTTT
TRBJ2-3 TRBV7-9 TRBD2 - CASSSGGSGAATQYF TGTGCCAGCAGCAGTGGGGGGAGCGGGGCGGCCACGCAGTATTTT
TRBJ2-5 TRBV5-1 - - CASSKTGNYLETQYF TGCGCCAGCAGCAAAACAGGGAATTATCTCGAGACCCAGTACTTC
TRBJ2-1 TRBV5-1 TRBD1 - CASRSGQGEGEQFF TGCGCCAGCAGATCGGGACAGGGCGAAGGTGAGCAGTTCTTC
TRBJ2-5 TRBV5-1 - - CASSLSNGETQYF TGCGCCAGCAGCTTGTCTAACGGGGAGACCCAGTACTTC
TRBJ2-1 TRBV5-4 TRBD2 - CASSLIFPSGTNEQFF TGTGCCAGCAGCTTAATTTTCCCTAGCGGGACCAATGAGCAGTTCTTC
TRBJ2-4 TRBV4-3 - - CASSQDRSNIQYF TGCGCCAGCAGCCAAGATCGGTCGAACATTCAGTACTTC
TRBJ2-5 TRBV14 - - CASSQRYQETQYF TGTGCCAGCAGCCAAAGGTACCAAGAGACCCAGTACTTC
TRBJ2-7 TRBV15 - - CATSRVYVYEQYF TGTGCCACCAGCAGAGTGTATGTCTACGAGCAGTACTTC
TRBJ2-5 TRBV7-3 TRBD2 - CASSSGLAQETQYF TGTGCCAGCAGCTCGGGACTAGCCCAAGAGACCCAGTACTTC
TRBJ1-2 TRBV27 TRBD1 - CASSSLTGGILDYGYTF TGTGCCAGCAGTTCCCTTACAGGGGGTATATTAGACTATGGCTACACCTTC
TRBJ2-5 TRBV5-6 - - CASSFAPRGSETQYF TGTGCCAGCAGCTTTGCTCCCAGGGGCTCAGAGACCCAGTACTTC
TRBJ1-2 TRBV7-9 TRBD1 - CASSLGQANYGYTF TGTGCCAGCAGCTTGGGACAGGCTAACTATGGCTACACCTTC
TRBJ2-1 TRBV9 TRBD2 - CASSVAGGSREQFF TGTGCCAGCAGCGTAGCGGGGGGGTCCCGTGAGCAGTTCTTC
TRBJ2-5 TRBV7-3 - - CASSFSPQETQYF TGTGCCAGCAGCTTTAGCCCCCAAGAGACCCAGTACTTC
TRBJ2-7 TRBV11-1 - few CASSLEGSSYEQYF TGTGCCAGCAGCTTAGAAGGGAGCTCCTACGAGCAGTACTTC
TRBJ2-7 TRBV19 - - CASSAAQGVGEQYF TGTGCCAGTAGTGCCGCACAGGGAGTAGGAGAGCAGTACTTC
TRBJ1-2 TRBV2 - - CASHPWGFPNGYTF TGTGCCAGCCACCCTTGGGGGTTCCCTAATGGCTACACCTTC
TRBJ2-1 TRBV11-3 TRBD1 - CASSLVGDRVGAEQFF TGTGCCAGCAGCTTAGTCGGGGACAGGGTGGGAGCTGAGCAGTTCTTC
TRBJ2-5 TRBV5-1 - - CASSLEQGAETQYF TGCGCCAGCAGCTTGGAGCAGGGAGCAGAGACCCAGTACTTC
TRBJ1-2 TRBV19 - - CASNYRDLPYGYTF TGTGCCAGTAACTACAGGGACCTACCCTATGGCTACACCTTC
TRBJ2-1 TRBV11-3 - - CASSLGLYNEQFF TGTGCCAGCAGCTTAGGACTTTACAATGAGCAGTTCTTC
TRBJ1-5 TRBV6-1 - once CASSEAGAGQPQHF TGTGCCAGCAGTGAAGCAGGGGCGGGCCAACCCCAGCATTTT
TRBJ2-7 TRBV6-6 - few CASSYEGGGRYEQYF TGTGCCAGCAGTTACGAGGGGGGGGGTAGGTACGAGCAGTACTTC
TRBJ1-2 TRBV6-5 TRBD1 - CASSYSSGGADGYTF TGTGCCAGCAGTTACTCTTCAGGGGGCGCAGATGGCTACACCTTC
TRBJ1-1 TRBV5-8 - - CATQGFTEAFF TGTGCCACCCAGGGGTTCACTGAAGCTTTCTTT
TRBJ2-5 TRBV18 TRBD1 - CASSPGQGVKTQYF TGTGCCAGCTCCCCTGGGCAGGGGGTAAAGACCCAGTACTTC
TRBJ2-3 TRBV9 TRBD2 - CASATSVGTDTQYF TGTGCCAGCGCGACTAGCGTGGGCACAGATACGCAGTATTTT
TRBJ2-5 TRBV27 - - CASSPEETQYF TGTGCCAGCAGTCCGGAAGAGACCCAGTACTTC
TRBJ2-3 TRBV5-1 - - CASSLVVSTDTQYF TGCGCCAGCAGCTTGGTAGTGAGCACAGATACGCAGTATTTT
TRBJ1-5 TRBV15 - - CATSRDSGQGNQPQHF TGTGCCACCAGCAGAGATAGCGGCCAGGGCAATCAGCCCCAGCATTTT
TRBJ1-2 TRBV18 TRBD1 few CASSPGRQGRGYTF TGTGCCAGCTCACCGGGAAGACAGGGGAGAGGCTACACCTTC
TRBJ2-2 TRBV11-2 TRBD1 - CASSYNQGAGELFF TGTGCCAGCAGCTATAACCAGGGGGCCGGGGAGCTGTTTTTT
TRBJ1-3 TRBV15 - - CATSRDGGGGNTIYF TGTGCCACCAGCAGAGATGGAGGCGGAGGAAACACCATATATTTT